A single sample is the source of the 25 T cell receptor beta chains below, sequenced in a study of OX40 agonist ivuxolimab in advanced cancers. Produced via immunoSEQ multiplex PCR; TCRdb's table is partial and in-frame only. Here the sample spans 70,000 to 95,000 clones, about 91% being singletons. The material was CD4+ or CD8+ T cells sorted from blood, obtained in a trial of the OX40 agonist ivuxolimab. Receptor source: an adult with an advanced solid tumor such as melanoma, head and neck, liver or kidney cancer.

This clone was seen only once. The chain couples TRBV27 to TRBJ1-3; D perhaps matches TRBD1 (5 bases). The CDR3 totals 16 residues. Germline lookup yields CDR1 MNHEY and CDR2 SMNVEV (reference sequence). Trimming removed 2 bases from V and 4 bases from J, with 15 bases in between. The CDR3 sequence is CASSLGVQGSGNTIYF. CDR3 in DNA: TGTGCCAGCAGTTTAGGTGTTCAGGGATCCGGAAACACCATATATTTT.

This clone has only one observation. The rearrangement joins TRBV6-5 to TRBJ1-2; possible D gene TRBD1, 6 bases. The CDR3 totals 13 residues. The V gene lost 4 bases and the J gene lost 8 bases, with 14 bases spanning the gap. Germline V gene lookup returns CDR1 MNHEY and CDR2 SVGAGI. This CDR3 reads CASSLSRGRGYTF. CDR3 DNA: TGTGCCAGCAGTTTATCTCGGGGGCGGGGCTACACCTTC.

CDR3 amino acids: CASSSVSVLNTGELFF. In nucleotides, the CDR3 is TGTGCCAGCAGCAGCGTTAGCGTCTTAAACACCGGGGAGCTGTTTTTT. The V gene is TRBV7-2, the J gene TRBJ2-2, with TRBD2 as a possible D gene (5 bases). Germline CDR1 and CDR2: SGHTA and FQGNSA. Trimming cost V 5 bases and J 2 bases, with 15 bases left between them. CDR3 length equals 16 residues.

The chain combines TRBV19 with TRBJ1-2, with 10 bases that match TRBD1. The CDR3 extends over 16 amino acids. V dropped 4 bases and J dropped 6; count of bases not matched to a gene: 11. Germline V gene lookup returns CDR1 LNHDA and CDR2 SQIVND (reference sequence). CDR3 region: CASSTLAGTGVDGYTF. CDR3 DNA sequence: TGTGCCAGTAGTACCCTGGCTGGGACAGGGGTTGATGGCTACACCTTC.

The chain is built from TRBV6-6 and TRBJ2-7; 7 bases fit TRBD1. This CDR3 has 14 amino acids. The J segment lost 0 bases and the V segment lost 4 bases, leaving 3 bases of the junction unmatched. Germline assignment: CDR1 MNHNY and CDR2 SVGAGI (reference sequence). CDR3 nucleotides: TGTGCCAGCAGTTCTGACAGGGCCTCCTACGAGCAGTACTTC. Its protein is CASSSDRASYEQYF.

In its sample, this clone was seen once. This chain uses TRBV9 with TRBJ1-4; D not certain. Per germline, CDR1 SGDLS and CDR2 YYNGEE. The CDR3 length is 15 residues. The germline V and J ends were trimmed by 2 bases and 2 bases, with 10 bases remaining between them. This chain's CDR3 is CASSVSGITNEKLFF. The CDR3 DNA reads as TGTGCCAGCAGCGTTTCGGGGATTACTAATGAAAAACTGTTTTTT.

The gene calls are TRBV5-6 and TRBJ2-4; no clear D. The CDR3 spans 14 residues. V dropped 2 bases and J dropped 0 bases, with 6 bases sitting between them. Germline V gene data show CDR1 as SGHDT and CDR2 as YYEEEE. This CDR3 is CASSFGLAKNIQYF. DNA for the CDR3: TGTGCCAGCAGCTTCGGCTTAGCCAAAAACATTCAGTACTTC.

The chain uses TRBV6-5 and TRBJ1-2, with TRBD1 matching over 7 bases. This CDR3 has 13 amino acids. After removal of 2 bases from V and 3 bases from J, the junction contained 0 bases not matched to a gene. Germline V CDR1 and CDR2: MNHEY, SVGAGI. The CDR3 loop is CASSYGQDYGYTF. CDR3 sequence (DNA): TGTGCCAGCAGTTACGGACAGGACTATGGCTACACCTTC.

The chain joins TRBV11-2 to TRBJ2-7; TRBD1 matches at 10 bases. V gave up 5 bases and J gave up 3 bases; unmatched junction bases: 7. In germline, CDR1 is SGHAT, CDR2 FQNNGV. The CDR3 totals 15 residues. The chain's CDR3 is CASSLRGTGVYEQYF. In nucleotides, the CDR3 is TGTGCCAGCAGCCTTCGCGGGACAGGGGTCTACGAGCAGTACTTC.

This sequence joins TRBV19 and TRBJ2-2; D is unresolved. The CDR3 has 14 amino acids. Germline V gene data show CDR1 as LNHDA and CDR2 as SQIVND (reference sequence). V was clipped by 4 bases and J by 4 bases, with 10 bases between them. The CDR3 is CASSKDFFTGELFF. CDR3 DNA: TGTGCCAGTAGTAAGGATTTTTTCACCGGGGAGCTGTTTTTT.

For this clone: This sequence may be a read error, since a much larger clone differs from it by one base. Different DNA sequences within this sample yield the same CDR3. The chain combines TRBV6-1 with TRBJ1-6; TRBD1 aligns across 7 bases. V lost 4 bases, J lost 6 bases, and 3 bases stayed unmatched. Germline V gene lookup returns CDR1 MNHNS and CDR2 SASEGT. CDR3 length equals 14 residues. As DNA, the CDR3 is TGTGCCAGCAGTGGGGACAGTGGTAATTCACCCCTCCACTTT. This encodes CASSGDSGNSPLHF.

The CDR3 protein is CASSIPGQGTDTQYF. CDR3 DNA: TGTGCCAGTAGTATCCCCGGACAGGGGACAGATACGCAGTATTTT. The chain carries TRBV19 and TRBJ2-3, with 9 bases matching TRBD1. V gave up 3 bases and J gave up 3 bases; unmatched junction bases: 4. The CDR3 spans 15 residues. The germline V gene encodes CDR1 LNHDA and CDR2 SQIVND (reference sequence).

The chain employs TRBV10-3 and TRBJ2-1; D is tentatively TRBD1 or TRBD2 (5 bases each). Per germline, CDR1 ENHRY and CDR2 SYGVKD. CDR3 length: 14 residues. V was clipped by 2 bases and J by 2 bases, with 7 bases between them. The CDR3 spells CAISERGPYNEQFF. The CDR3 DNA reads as TGTGCCATCAGTGAGCGGGGACCCTACAATGAGCAGTTCTTC.

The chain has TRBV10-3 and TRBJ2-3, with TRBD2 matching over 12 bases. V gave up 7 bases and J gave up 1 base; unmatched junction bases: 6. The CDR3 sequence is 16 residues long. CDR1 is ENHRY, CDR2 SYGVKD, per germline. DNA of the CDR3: TGTGCCATCAATACTAGCGGGAGGCCCGGCACAGATACGCAGTATTTT. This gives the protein CAINTSGRPGTDTQYF.

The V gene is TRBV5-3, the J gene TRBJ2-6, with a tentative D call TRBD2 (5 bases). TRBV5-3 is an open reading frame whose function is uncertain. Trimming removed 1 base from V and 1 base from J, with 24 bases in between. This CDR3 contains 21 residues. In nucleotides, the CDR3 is TGTGCCAGAAGCTTGAATTTAGTAGGACTCCGAAGCCGGTCTGGGGCCAACGTCCTGACTTTC. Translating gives CARSLNLVGLRSRSGANVLTF.

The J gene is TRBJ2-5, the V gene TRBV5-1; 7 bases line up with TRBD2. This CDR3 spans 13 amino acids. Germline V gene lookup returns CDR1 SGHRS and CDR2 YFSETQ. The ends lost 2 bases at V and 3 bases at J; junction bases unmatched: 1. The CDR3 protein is CASSFGLEETQYF. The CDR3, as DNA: TGCGCCAGCAGCTTTGGACTAGAAGAGACCCAGTACTTC.

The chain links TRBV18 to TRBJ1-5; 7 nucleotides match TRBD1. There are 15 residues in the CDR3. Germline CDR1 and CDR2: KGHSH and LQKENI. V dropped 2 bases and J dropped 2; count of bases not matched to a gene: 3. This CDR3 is CASSPAGGGNQPQHF. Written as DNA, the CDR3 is TGTGCCAGCTCACCAGCAGGGGGTGGCAATCAGCCCCAGCATTTT.

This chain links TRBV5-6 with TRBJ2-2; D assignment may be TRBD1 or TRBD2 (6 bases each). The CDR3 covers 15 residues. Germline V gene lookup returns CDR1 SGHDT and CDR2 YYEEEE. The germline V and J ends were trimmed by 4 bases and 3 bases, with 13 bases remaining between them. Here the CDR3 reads CASSGDWGHTGELFF. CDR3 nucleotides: TGTGCCAGCAGCGGGGACTGGGGGCACACCGGGGAGCTGTTTTTT.

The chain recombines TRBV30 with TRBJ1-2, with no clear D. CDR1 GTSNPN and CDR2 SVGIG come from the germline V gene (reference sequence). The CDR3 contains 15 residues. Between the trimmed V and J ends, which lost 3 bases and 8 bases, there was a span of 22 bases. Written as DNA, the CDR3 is TGTGCCTGGAGCCCTCCCTCCCCCGGGCTGAGGGGCTACACCTTC. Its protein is CAWSPPSPGLRGYTF.

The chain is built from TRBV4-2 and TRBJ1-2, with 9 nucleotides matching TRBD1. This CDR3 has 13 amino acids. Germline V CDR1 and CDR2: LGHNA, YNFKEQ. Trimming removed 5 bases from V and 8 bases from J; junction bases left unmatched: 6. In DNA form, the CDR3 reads TGTGCCAGCAGCTTGGGACAGGGTCCCGGCTACACCTTC. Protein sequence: CASSLGQGPGYTF.

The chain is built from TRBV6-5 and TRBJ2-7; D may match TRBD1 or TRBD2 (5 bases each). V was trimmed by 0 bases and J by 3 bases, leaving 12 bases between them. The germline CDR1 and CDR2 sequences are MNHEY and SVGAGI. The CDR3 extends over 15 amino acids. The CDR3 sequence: CASSYSLGPGYEQYF. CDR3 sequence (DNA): TGTGCCAGCAGTTACTCCCTGGGACCCGGCTACGAGCAGTACTTC.

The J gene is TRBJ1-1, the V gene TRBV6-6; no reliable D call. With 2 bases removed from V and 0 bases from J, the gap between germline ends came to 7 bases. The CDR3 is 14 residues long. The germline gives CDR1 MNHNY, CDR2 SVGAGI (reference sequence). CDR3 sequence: CASSYGRMNTEAFF. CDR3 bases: TGTGCCAGCAGTTACGGGAGGATGAACACTGAAGCTTTCTTT.

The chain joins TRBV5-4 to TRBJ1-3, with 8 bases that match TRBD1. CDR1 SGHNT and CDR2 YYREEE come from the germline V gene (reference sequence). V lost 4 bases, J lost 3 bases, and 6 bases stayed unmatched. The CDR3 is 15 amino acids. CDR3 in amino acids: CASSTDRDGGNTIYF. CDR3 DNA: TGTGCCAGCAGCACGGACAGGGATGGTGGAAACACCATATATTTT.

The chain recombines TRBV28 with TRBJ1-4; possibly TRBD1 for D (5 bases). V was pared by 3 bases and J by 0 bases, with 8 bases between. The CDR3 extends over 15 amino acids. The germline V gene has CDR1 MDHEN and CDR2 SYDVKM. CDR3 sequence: CASSFQTATNEKLFF. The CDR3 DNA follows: TGTGCCAGCAGTTTCCAGACAGCAACTAATGAAAAACTGTTTTTT.

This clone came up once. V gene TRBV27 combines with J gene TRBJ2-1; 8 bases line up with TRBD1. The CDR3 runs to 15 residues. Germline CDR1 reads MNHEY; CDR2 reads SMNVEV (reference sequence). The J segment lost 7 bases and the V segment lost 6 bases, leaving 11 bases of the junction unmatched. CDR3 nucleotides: TGTGCCAGCAGCCCAGACAGGGGAACCCAAAATGAGCAGTTCTTC. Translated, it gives CASSPDRGTQNEQFF.